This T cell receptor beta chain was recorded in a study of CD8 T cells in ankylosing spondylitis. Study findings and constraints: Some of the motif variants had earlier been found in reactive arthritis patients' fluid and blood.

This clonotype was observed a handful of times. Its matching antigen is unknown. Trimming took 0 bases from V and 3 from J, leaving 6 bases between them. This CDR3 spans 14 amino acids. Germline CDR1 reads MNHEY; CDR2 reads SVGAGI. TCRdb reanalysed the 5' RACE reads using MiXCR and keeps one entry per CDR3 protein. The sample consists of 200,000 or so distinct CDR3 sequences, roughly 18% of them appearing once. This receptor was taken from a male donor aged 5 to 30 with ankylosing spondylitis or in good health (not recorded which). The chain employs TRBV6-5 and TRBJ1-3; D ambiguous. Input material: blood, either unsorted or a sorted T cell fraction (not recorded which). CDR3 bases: TGTGCCAGCAGTTACTCTAGGATTGGAAACACCATATATTTT. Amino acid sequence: CASSYSRIGNTIYF.